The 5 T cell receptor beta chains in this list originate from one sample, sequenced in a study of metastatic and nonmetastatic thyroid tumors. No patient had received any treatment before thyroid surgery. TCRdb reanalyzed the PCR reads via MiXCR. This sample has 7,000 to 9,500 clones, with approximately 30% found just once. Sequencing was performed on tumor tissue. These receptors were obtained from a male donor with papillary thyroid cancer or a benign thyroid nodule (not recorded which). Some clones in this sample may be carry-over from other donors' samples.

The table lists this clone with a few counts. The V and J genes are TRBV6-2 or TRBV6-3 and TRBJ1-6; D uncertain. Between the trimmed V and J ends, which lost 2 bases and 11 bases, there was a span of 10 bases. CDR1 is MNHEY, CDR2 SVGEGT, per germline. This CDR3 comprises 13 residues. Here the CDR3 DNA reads TGTGCCAGCAGTTACAACATCCGGGCACCCCTCCACTTT. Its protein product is CASSYNIRAPLHF.

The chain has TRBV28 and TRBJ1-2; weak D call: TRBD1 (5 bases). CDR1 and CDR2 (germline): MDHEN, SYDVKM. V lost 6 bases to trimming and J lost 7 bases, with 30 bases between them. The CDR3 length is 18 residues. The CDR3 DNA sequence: TGTGCCAGCAGCCTGGTCACACCGGGGACGGTTAGACTCGGTGGCTACACCTTC. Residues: CASSLVTPGTVRLGGYTF.

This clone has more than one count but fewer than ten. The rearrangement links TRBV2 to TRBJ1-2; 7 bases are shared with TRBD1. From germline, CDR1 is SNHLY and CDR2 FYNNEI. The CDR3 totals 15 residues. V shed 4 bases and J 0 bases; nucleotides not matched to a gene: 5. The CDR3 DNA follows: TGTGCCAGCAGTGCCGAGGGGGCCTCTAACTATGGCTACACCTTC. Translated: CASSAEGASNYGYTF.

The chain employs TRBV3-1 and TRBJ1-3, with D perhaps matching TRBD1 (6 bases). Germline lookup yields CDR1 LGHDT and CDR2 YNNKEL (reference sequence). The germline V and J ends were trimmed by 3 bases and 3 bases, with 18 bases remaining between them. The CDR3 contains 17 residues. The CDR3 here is CASSHHTRGNSGNTIYF. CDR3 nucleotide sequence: TGTGCCAGCAGCCATCATACCAGGGGAAATAGTGGAAACACCATATATTTT.

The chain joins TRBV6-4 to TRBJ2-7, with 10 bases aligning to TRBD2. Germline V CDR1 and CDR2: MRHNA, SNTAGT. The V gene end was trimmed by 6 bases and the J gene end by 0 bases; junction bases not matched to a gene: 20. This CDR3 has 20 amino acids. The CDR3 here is CASSDEREGRRLEPSYEQYF. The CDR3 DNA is TGTGCCAGCAGCGACGAGCGGGAGGGCCGGCGGCTAGAACCCTCCTACGAGCAGTACTTC.